These 20 T cell receptor beta chains originate from one sample sequenced in a study of CD8 T cells in acute hepatitis C reinfection. Profiling relied on immunoSEQ multiplex PCR, and the TCRdb table lists in-frame clones only, not all of them. The data hold about 38,000 clones, with around nine tenths observed a single time. Time point here: naive CD8 control sorted from an acute-time-point sample. Sequences were obtained from naive CD8+ T cells from PBMCs. The receptor source for this set is a man aged 25 to 45 with chronic hepatitis C.

V and J are TRBV29-1 and TRBJ2-5; possibly TRBD1 for D (5 bases). V gave up 7 bases and J gave up 5 bases, with 11 bases separating them. Germline CDR1 SQVTM, CDR2 ANQGSEA. The CDR3 totals 11 residues. CDR3: CSGFSGETQYF. The CDR3 nucleotides are TGCAGCGGTTTCTCAGGGGAGACCCAGTACTTC.

This sequence joins TRBV11-2 and TRBJ2-7; 12 nucleotides agree with TRBD1. The CDR3 loop spans 15 amino acids. Germline CDR1 and CDR2: SGHAT and FQNNGV. Trimming at V came to 2 bases and at J to 7 bases, leaving 6 bases not matched to a gene. The CDR3 protein is CASSLTGQGAREQYF. The CDR3 nucleotides read TGTGCCAGCAGCTTAACGGGACAGGGGGCGCGGGAGCAGTACTTC.

This clone showed up just once. The chain couples TRBV27 to TRBJ1-2; D possibly corresponds to TRBD1 (6 bases). Germline assignment: CDR1 MNHEY and CDR2 SMNVEV (reference sequence). The CDR3 extends over 14 amino acids. Trimming stripped 3 bases from V and 6 bases from J, with 14 bases between. CDR3 sequence: CASSFLGQIHGYTF. The CDR3 nucleotides read TGTGCCAGCAGTTTTCTGGGACAAATCCATGGCTACACCTTC.

The chain recombines TRBV5-6 with TRBJ2-7; D is ambiguous. V lost 0 bases, J lost 3 bases, and 10 bases lay in between. There are 14 residues in the CDR3. Germline V lookup: CDR1 SGHDT, CDR2 YYEEEE. CDR3 nucleotide sequence: TGTGCCAGCAGCTTGGACGCCCTCAACTACGAGCAGTACTTC. Translating gives CASSLDALNYEQYF. Complete variable domain (other parts from reference TRBV5-6 and TRBJ2-7): DAGVTQSPTHLIKTRGQQVTLRCSPKSGHDTVSWYQQALGQGPQFIFQYYEEEERQRGNFPDRFSGHQFPNYSSELNVNALLLGDSALYLCASSLDALNYEQYFGPGTRLTVT.

The chain combines TRBV5-4 with TRBJ2-6; D is perhaps TRBD1 (5 bases). The CDR3 runs to 16 residues. The V end was cut by 0 bases, the J end by 2 bases, with 9 bases between. CDR1 SGHNT and CDR2 YYREEE come from the germline V gene (reference sequence). The CDR3 DNA reads as TGTGCCAGCAGCTTGGACAGGTCTGCTGGGGCCAACGTCCTGACTTTC. Its protein product is CASSLDRSAGANVLTF.

The count of this clone is one. V gene TRBV6-5 combines with J gene TRBJ1-2, with 8 bases matching TRBD1. CDR1 MNHEY and CDR2 SVGAGI come from the germline V gene. The CDR3 has 14 residues. Trimming at V came to 0 bases and at J to 6 bases, leaving 3 bases not matched to a gene. CDR3: CASSYSDRGDGYTF. The CDR3 DNA reads TGTGCCAGCAGTTACTCCGACAGGGGTGATGGCTACACCTTC.

V usage is TRBV2 and J usage is TRBJ1-1; no firm D call. Per germline, CDR1 SNHLY and CDR2 FYNNEI. The CDR3 has 16 amino acids. The V gene lost 6 bases and the J gene lost 4 bases, with 21 bases spanning the gap. The CDR3 nucleotides read TGTGCCAGCAGCACCTCCCCTCTCATGAAATTCACTGAAGCTTTCTTT. Encoded protein: CASSTSPLMKFTEAFF.

The chain combines TRBV11-2 with TRBJ2-7, with 9 bases identical to TRBD1. Unmatched junction bases numbered 3, after V lost 5 bases and J lost 4 bases. Germline CDR1 is SGHAT and CDR2 is FQNNGV. CDR3 length: 13 amino acids. CDR3 region: CASSLDRGYEQYF. The DNA for the CDR3 is TGTGCCAGCAGCCTGGACAGGGGTTACGAGCAGTACTTC.

The chain links TRBV7-8 to TRBJ2-7, with 11 bases that match TRBD2. The CDR3 is 15 amino acids. The trim removed 4 bases at V and 3 bases at J, leaving 5 bases unmatched. The germline V gene encodes CDR1 SGHVS and CDR2 FQNEAQ. The CDR3 protein is CASSSLTSGNYEQYF. The CDR3 region has the DNA TGTGCCAGCAGCTCTCTGACTAGCGGGAACTACGAGCAGTACTTC.

V is TRBV9 and J is TRBJ2-1; the D gene is possibly TRBD1 (6 bases). The CDR3 is 17 residues long. The V gene's germline CDR1 is SGDLS and CDR2 YYNGEE. The germline V and J ends were trimmed by 2 bases and 1 base, with 16 bases remaining between them. CDR3 nucleotide sequence: TGTGCCAGCAGCGTCCCTCAACCACAGGGATCCTACAATGAGCAGTTCTTC. Translation: CASSVPQPQGSYNEQFF.

V gene TRBV7-9 combines with J gene TRBJ2-7; 7 positions match TRBD2. This CDR3 comprises 15 residues. Trimming cost V 1 base and J 5 bases; bases outside gene matches: 8. Germline V lookup: CDR1 SEHNR, CDR2 FQNEAQ (reference sequence). CDR3 sequence reads: CASSLGGGGPHEQYF. Written as DNA, the CDR3 is TGTGCCAGCAGCTTAGGCGGGGGAGGGCCCCACGAGCAGTACTTC.

The CDR3 reads CASSQVAGVASNQPQHF. CDR3 bases: TGCGCCAGCAGCCAAGTGGCGGGGGTTGCTAGCAATCAGCCCCAGCATTTT. This chain uses TRBV4-1 with TRBJ1-5; D is perhaps TRBD1 (5 bases). V was pared by 1 base and J by 0 bases, with 13 bases between. The CDR3 runs 17 residues. From germline, CDR1 is MGHRA and CDR2 YSYEKL.

This clone was counted a single time. This chain joins TRBV10-2 and TRBJ2-1, with D possibly matching TRBD2 (6 bases). The V end lost 8 bases, the J end lost 15 bases, and 14 bases lay between the germline ends. The CDR3 contains 10 residues. CDR1 and CDR2 from the germline V gene are WSHSY and SAAADI. The CDR3 nucleotides are TGCGCCAGCGGGGACTTCACTTTGTTCTTC. It encodes CASGDFTLFF.

The chain combines TRBV5-6 with TRBJ1-5; D possibly corresponds to TRBD1 (5 bases). This CDR3 comprises 15 residues. V lost 0 bases and J lost 0, with 7 bases in between. The germline V gene encodes CDR1 SGHDT and CDR2 YYEEEE. Here the CDR3 reads CASSLGGNSNQPQHF. CDR3 DNA sequence: TGTGCCAGCAGCTTGGGGGGGAATAGCAATCAGCCCCAGCATTTT.

The V call is TRBV5-6, the J call TRBJ2-5; no definite D call. Germline V gene sequence: CDR1 SGHDT, CDR2 YYEEEE. The CDR3 is 13 residues long. Trimming removed 2 bases at V and 5 bases at J, with 10 bases between. The CDR3 DNA reads as TGTGCCAGCAGCTTTATTCGGGTGGAGACCCAGTACTTC. The encoded protein is CASSFIRVETQYF.

The CDR3 spells CASSQGQTSLYEQYF. The CDR3 DNA follows: TGCGCCAGCAGCCAGGGCCAGACATCCCTCTACGAGCAGTACTTC. This chain connects TRBV4-3 to TRBJ2-7; D uncertain. The CDR3 loop spans 15 amino acids. Between the trimmed V and J ends, which lost 3 bases and 3 bases, there was a span of 15 bases. Germline CDR1 LGHNA, CDR2 YSLEER.

The chain joins TRBV9 to TRBJ2-5; 10 bases align to TRBD1. The CDR3 is 15 residues long. With V trimmed by 4 bases and J by 6 bases, 9 bases remained unmatched. Germline-derived CDR1 and CDR2 are SGDLS and YYNGEE. Here the CDR3 DNA reads TGTGCCAGCAGCACACCCGGGACAGGGGAGAAGACCCAGTACTTC. Protein: CASSTPGTGEKTQYF.

As DNA, the CDR3 is TGTGCCAGTACTCCCTCGGGTACCTATGGCTACACCTTC. This sequence encodes CASTPSGTYGYTF. V is TRBV19 and J is TRBJ1-2; D gene ambiguous. Germline V lookup: CDR1 LNHDA, CDR2 SQIVND (reference sequence). CDR3 length: 13 amino acids. V shed 7 bases and J shed 4 bases, with 13 bases lying between them.

The chain recombines TRBV19 with TRBJ1-1, with 8 bases lining up with TRBD1. The CDR3 is 14 residues long. Germline V gene lookup returns CDR1 LNHDA and CDR2 SQIVND (reference sequence). V lost 5 bases and J lost 3; bases outside the gene matches: 5. CDR3 protein: CASSHTGGHTEAFF. The CDR3 DNA follows: TGTGCCAGTAGTCATACAGGGGGACACACTGAAGCTTTCTTT.

The J gene is TRBJ2-1, the V gene TRBV9, with D possibly being TRBD2 (6 bases). CDR1 and CDR2 from the germline V gene are SGDLS and YYNGEE. Between the trimmed V and J ends, which lost 2 bases and 6 bases, there was a span of 12 bases. The CDR3 is made up of 14 amino acids. The CDR3, as DNA: TGTGCCAGCAGCGTCTACGGGAGCCCCAATGAGCAGTTCTTC. It specifies CASSVYGSPNEQFF.